A single sample gave rise to the 27 T cell receptor beta chains below, sequenced in a study of blood T cell repertoires in COVID-19. Clones were read by immunoSEQ multiplex PCR, and TCRdb kept only the in-frame ones, dropping some. The sample lists a few hundred thousand clones; roughly 88% were seen once. The sample was peripheral blood. These receptors all stem from a man in his late teens or twenties with active or convalescent COVID-19.

This clone was detected once. The genes are TRBV4-1 and TRBJ1-2; the match to TRBD1 covers 8 bases. CDR1 MGHRA and CDR2 YSYEKL come from the germline V gene. The CDR3 has 16 residues. Trimming removed 4 bases from V and 6 bases from J; junction bases left unmatched: 13. CDR3 loop: CASSPRTPTGDDGYTF. The CDR3 coding sequence is TGCGCCAGCAGCCCACGAACCCCGACAGGGGACGATGGCTACACCTTC.

V gene TRBV9 combines with J gene TRBJ2-1, with D uncertain. Trimming took 3 bases from V and 2 from J, leaving 6 bases between them. The CDR3 has 13 residues. Germline CDR1 SGDLS, CDR2 YYNGEE. The CDR3 nucleotides are TGTGCCAGCAGCGATCGTACCTACAATGAGCAGTTCTTC. As protein: CASSDRTYNEQFF.

This clone was picked up one time. The chain recombines TRBV2 with TRBJ2-1; 9 nucleotides align to TRBD2. The length of the CDR3 is 16 residues. Germline assignment: CDR1 SNHLY and CDR2 FYNNEI. V shed 7 bases, J shed 6 bases, and the junction held 13 bases outside the gene matches. DNA for the CDR3: TGTGCCAGCAACTACTTCAGCGGGGGGACCGCCAATGAGCAGTTCTTC. It yields the protein CASNYFSGGTANEQFF.

This chain uses TRBV2 with TRBJ1-6; D may be TRBD1 (5 bases). Trimming left V 2 bases short and J 5 bases short, with 10 bases between. Germline V CDR1 and CDR2: SNHLY, FYNNEI. The CDR3 has 15 amino acids. The CDR3 region has the DNA TGTGCCAGCAGTGAACAGGGCAAAAATAATTCACCCCTCCACTTT. It specifies CASSEQGKNNSPLHF.

This chain connects TRBV7-2 to TRBJ2-7; TRBD1 agrees at 9 bases. The CDR3 length is 15 residues. V lost 3 bases to trimming and J lost 2 bases; unmatched junction nucleotides: 5. Germline V gene data show CDR1 as SGHTA and CDR2 as FQGNSA. CDR3 protein: CASSFTGTGTYEQYF. CDR3 in DNA: TGTGCCAGCAGCTTTACCGGGACAGGGACCTACGAGCAGTACTTC.

The chain joins TRBV3-1 (or the pseudogene TRBV3-2) to TRBJ2-1, with D possibly matching TRBD2 (6 bases). Germline V gene sequence: CDR1 LGHDT, CDR2 YNNKEL (reference sequence). The V and J ends lost 4 bases and 1 base respectively, with 11 bases between them. CDR3 length: 15 residues. CDR3 nucleotides: TGTGCCAGCAGCCCGGGGGTAAGGTCCTACAATGAGCAGTTCTTC. Translated: CASSPGVRSYNEQFF.

This rearrangement joins TRBV7-3 to TRBJ2-1; 10 bases agree with TRBD2. The germline gives CDR1 SGHTA, CDR2 FQGTGA. This CDR3 has 16 amino acids. V was clipped by 4 bases and J by 2 bases; unmatched bases: 5. CDR3 protein: CASSSRAGGPYNEQFF. The DNA for the CDR3 is TGTGCCAGCAGCTCAAGAGCGGGGGGGCCCTACAATGAGCAGTTCTTC.

The table lists this clone with a count of one. The V call is TRBV10-3, the J call TRBJ2-4, with 12 bases matching TRBD1. Germline V gene data show CDR1 as ENHRY and CDR2 as SYGVKD. There are 14 residues in the CDR3. V lost 10 bases and J lost 6; bases outside the gene matches: 7. This chain's CDR3 is CATRDRGQLNIQYF. Here the CDR3 DNA reads TGTGCCACCCGGGACAGGGGGCAGTTAAACATTCAGTACTTC.

This clone was counted a single time. The chain is built from TRBV30 and TRBJ1-5; 8 nucleotides match TRBD1. The germline V gene has CDR1 GTSNPN and CDR2 SVGIG (reference sequence). V trimming: 1 base; J trimming: 4 bases; junction bases outside the gene matches: 6. CDR3 length: 15 residues. CDR3 sequence (DNA): TGTGCCTGGAGTGGGACAGGGAATTCGAATCAGCCCCAGCATTTT. Residues: CAWSGTGNSNQPQHF.

The J gene is TRBJ1-2, the V gene TRBV19; 7 bases agree with TRBD1. With V trimmed by 7 bases and J by 3 bases, 8 bases remained unmatched. Germline lookup yields CDR1 LNHDA and CDR2 SQIVND (reference sequence). This CDR3 region has 14 residues. CDR3 nucleotides: TGTGCCAGTATTAGAAGGGGGCAGGACTATGGCTACACCTTC. It yields the protein CASIRRGQDYGYTF.

This clone has a handful of counts. This chain joins TRBV15 and TRBJ1-1; TRBD1 matches at 7 bases. The V gene's germline CDR1 is LNHNV and CDR2 YYDKDF (reference sequence). V shed 1 base, J shed 8 bases, and the junction held 7 bases outside the gene matches. This CDR3 comprises 14 residues. In nucleotides, the CDR3 is TGTGCCACCAGCAGAGTCCGAGGGGGCGTCGAAGCTTTCTTT. Amino acid sequence: CATSRVRGGVEAFF.

The V and J genes are TRBV15 and TRBJ2-7, with 7 bases identical to TRBD2. The CDR3 extends over 15 amino acids. In germline, CDR1 is LNHNV, CDR2 YYDKDF (reference sequence). The J segment lost 5 bases and the V segment lost 0 bases, leaving 7 bases of the junction unmatched. CDR3 DNA: TGTGCCACCAGCAGAGATCCGGGGGGAAGGAACGAGCAGTACTTC. Amino acid sequence: CATSRDPGGRNEQYF.

This rearrangement joins TRBV10-1 to TRBJ1-3; weak D call: TRBD1 (5 bases). This CDR3 has 16 residues. CDR1 WNHNN and CDR2 SYGVQD come from the germline V gene (reference sequence). Trimming removed 2 bases from V and 9 bases from J, with 20 bases in between. The CDR3 spells CASSENCRAVSGTIYF. The CDR3 coding sequence is TGCGCCAGCAGTGAGAATTGCAGGGCAGTGTCGGGCACCATATATTTT.

In this sample, this clone turned up a few times. The genes are TRBV2 and TRBJ1-1; a possible D gene is TRBD1 (5 bases). Germline V gene lookup returns CDR1 SNHLY and CDR2 FYNNEI. V dropped 5 bases and J dropped 4 bases, with 11 bases sitting between them. This CDR3 has 13 amino acids. The CDR3 DNA reads as TGTGCCAGCAGTAACGGCAGGGCCACTGAAGCTTTCTTT. Its translation: CASSNGRATEAFF. The full variable domain, completed using reference TRBV2 and TRBJ1-1, is EPEVTQTPSHQVTQMGQEVILRCVPISNHLYFYWYRQILGQKVEFLVSFYNNEISEKSEIFDDQFSVERPDGSNFTLKIRSTKLEDSAMYFCASSNGRATEAFFGQGTRLTVV.

The J gene is TRBJ2-6, the V gene TRBV18; maybe TRBD2 (6 bases). Germline lookup yields CDR1 KGHSH and CDR2 LQKENI. This CDR3 comprises 17 residues. V was shortened by 2 bases and J by 0 bases, with 11 bases between the two germline ends. The CDR3 DNA reads as TGTGCCAGCTCACCATCCCCGGGGGTCTCTGGGGCCAACGTCCTGACTTTC. The encoded protein is CASSPSPGVSGANVLTF.

CDR3 DNA: TGTGCCAGCAGGGCGGGCACTGAAGCTTTCTTT. This encodes CASRAGTEAFF. The chain carries TRBV6-5 and TRBJ1-1, with D unresolved. Germline V gives CDR1 MNHEY, CDR2 SVGAGI. The CDR3 is 11 residues long. V was clipped by 6 bases and J by 4 bases, with 6 bases between them.

The chain is built from TRBV5-1 and TRBJ1-4; TRBD1 aligns across 7 bases. The CDR3 is 15 amino acids. V lost 1 base and J lost 7; bases outside the gene matches: 7. Germline loops: CDR1 SGHRS, CDR2 YFSETQ. The CDR3 here is CASSLSPGGGEKLFF. CDR3 nucleotide sequence: TGCGCCAGCAGCTTGTCCCCAGGGGGTGGTGAAAAACTGTTTTTT. The variable domain in full, completed from reference TRBV5-1 and TRBJ1-4, reads KAGVTQTPRYLIKTRGQQVTLSCSPISGHRSVSWYQQTPGQGLQFLFEYFSETQRNKGNFPGRFSGRQFSNSRSEMNVSTLELGDSALYLCASSLSPGGGEKLFFGSGTQLSVL.

The rearrangement uses TRBV11-2 and TRBJ1-3; D perhaps matches TRBD1 (6 bases). Germline loops: CDR1 SGHAT, CDR2 FQNNGV. The CDR3 loop spans 13 amino acids. Trimming took off 4 bases at V and 4 bases at J, with 8 bases between the two ends. This chain's CDR3 is CASSSGHGNTIYF. The CDR3 DNA sequence: TGTGCCAGCAGCTCGGGACACGGAAACACCATATATTTT.

The chain carries TRBV6-5 and TRBJ1-2; D remains ambiguous. CDR1 and CDR2 from the germline V gene are MNHEY and SVGAGI. CDR3 length: 13 amino acids. The ends were cut back, 8 bases at V and 4 bases at J, with 14 bases in the middle. The CDR3 reads CASFPGWPYGYTF. For the CDR3, the DNA is TGTGCCAGCTTTCCCGGGTGGCCCTATGGCTACACCTTC.

This clone was picked up a small number of times. V is TRBV6-5 and J is TRBJ2-3, with 8 bases identical to TRBD1. V lost 8 bases to trimming and J lost 5 bases; unmatched junction nucleotides: 12. Germline values: CDR1 MNHEY, CDR2 SVGAGI. The CDR3 is 15 amino acids. In DNA form, the CDR3 reads TGTGCCAGCGGACTCCGGGGCAGGGGGCGAGATACGCAGTATTTT. This gives the protein CASGLRGRGRDTQYF.

The rearrangement joins TRBV9 to TRBJ2-5; tentative D call: TRBD1 (6 bases). Trimming stripped 2 bases from V and 4 bases from J, with 15 bases between. CDR1 is SGDLS, CDR2 YYNGEE, per germline. The CDR3 runs to 15 residues. The CDR3 loop is CASSVYPGAGETQYF. In nucleotides, the CDR3 is TGTGCCAGCAGCGTGTACCCAGGGGCCGGAGAGACCCAGTACTTC.

This chain connects TRBV5-1 to TRBJ1-1; D gene uncertain. V was cut by 0 bases and J by 4 bases, with 10 bases left in between. The CDR3 is 14 amino acids. Germline loops: CDR1 SGHRS, CDR2 YFSETQ. The CDR3 DNA follows: TGCGCCAGCAGCTTGGATCAGGTCCGCACTGAAGCTTTCTTT. Protein: CASSLDQVRTEAFF.

The chain joins TRBV27 to TRBJ1-1; maybe TRBD1 (6 bases). The CDR3 runs 14 residues. Germline-derived CDR1 and CDR2 are MNHEY and SMNVEV (reference sequence). Trimming removed 0 bases from V and 5 bases from J, with 10 bases in between. CDR3 in DNA: TGTGCCAGCAGTTTATCCGAGGGGGGGACTGAAGCTTTCTTT. This translates into CASSLSEGGTEAFF.

The chain carries TRBV7-8 and TRBJ1-1; 8 bases align to TRBD1. V shed 4 bases and J 0 bases; nucleotides not matched to a gene: 4. CDR3 length: 15 amino acids. Germline CDR1 SGHVS, CDR2 FQNEAQ. The DNA of the CDR3 is TGTGCCAGCAGCTCCCACAGGGGGATGAACACTGAAGCTTTCTTT. Its protein product is CASSSHRGMNTEAFF.

This chain connects TRBV6-1 to TRBJ1-5; TRBD1 aligns across 7 bases. Trimming at V came to 0 bases and at J to 0 bases, leaving 5 bases not matched to a gene. This CDR3 is 17 amino acids long. Germline V gene data show CDR1 as MNHNS and CDR2 as SASEGT. The CDR3 spells CASSEARGQGSNQPQHF. The CDR3 DNA reads as TGTGCCAGCAGTGAAGCGAGGGGGCAGGGTAGCAATCAGCCCCAGCATTTT.

The chain links TRBV6-5 to TRBJ2-7; 11 bases map to TRBD2. J lost 3 bases, V lost 6 bases, and 7 bases had no gene match. The CDR3 has 15 residues. Germline CDR1 and CDR2: MNHEY and SVGAGI. The CDR3, as DNA: TGTGCCAGCAGCCAGCTAGCGGGGGGTCACTACGAGCAGTACTTC. It translates to CASSQLAGGHYEQYF.

The CDR3 spells CASSLQRGTHEQFF. The CDR3 coding sequence is TGTGCCAGCAGCTTGCAGAGGGGGACCCATGAGCAGTTCTTC. The chain joins TRBV5-4 to TRBJ2-1; D perhaps matches TRBD1 (6 bases). Trimming left V 1 base short and J 8 bases short, with 13 bases between. The germline V gene has CDR1 SGHNT and CDR2 YYREEE (reference sequence). CDR3 length equals 14 residues.